This TCR beta chain was captured by sequencing in a study of OX40 agonist ivuxolimab in advanced cancers. This table comes from immunoSEQ multiplex PCR, and its TCRdb copy is limited to in-frame clones, with some not included. The table lists approximately 77,000 clones, 75% to 90% of them singletons. Cycle 7 day 1, cycle 4 day 1, and baseline were the timepoints at which blood was sampled. This clone has only one observation. The CDR3 is made up of 14 amino acids. The germline CDR1 and CDR2 sequences are SGHAT and FQDESV (reference sequence). V lost 5 bases, J lost 0 bases, and 11 bases lay in between.

Sequenced here: CD4+ or CD8+ T cells sorted from blood, sampled in a trial of the OX40 agonist ivuxolimab. This sequence originates from an adult with an advanced solid tumor such as melanoma, head and neck, liver or kidney cancer. The chain uses TRBV11-1 and TRBJ2-7, with D uncertain. The CDR3 loop reads CASSVDLGSYEQYF. CDR3 coding DNA: TGTGCCAGCAGCGTCGACTTGGGCTCCTACGAGCAGTACTTC.